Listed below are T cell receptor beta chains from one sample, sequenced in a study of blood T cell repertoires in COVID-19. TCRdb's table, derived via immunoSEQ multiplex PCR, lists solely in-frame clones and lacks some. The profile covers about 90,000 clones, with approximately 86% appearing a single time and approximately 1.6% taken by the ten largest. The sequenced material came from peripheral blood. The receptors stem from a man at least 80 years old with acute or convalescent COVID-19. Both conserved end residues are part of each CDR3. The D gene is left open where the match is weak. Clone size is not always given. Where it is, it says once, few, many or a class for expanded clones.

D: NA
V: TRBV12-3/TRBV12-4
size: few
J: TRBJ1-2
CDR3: CASSLGQYGYTF
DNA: TGTGCCAGCAGTTTAGGACAGTATGGCTACACCTTC

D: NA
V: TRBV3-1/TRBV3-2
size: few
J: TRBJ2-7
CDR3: CASSLTLAEQYF
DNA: TGTGCCAGCAGCCTTACCTTGGCCGAGCAGTACTTC

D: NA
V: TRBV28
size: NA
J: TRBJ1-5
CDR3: CASVAGNLNQPQHF
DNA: TGTGCGAGTGTGGCAGGGAACCTCAATCAGCCCCAGCATTTT

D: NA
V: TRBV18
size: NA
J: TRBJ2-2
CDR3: CASSRTDPGELFF
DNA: TGTGCCAGCTCACGAACAGATCCCGGGGAGCTGTTTTTT

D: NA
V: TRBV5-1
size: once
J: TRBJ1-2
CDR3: CASSLGFSANYGYTF
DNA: TGCGCCAGCAGCTTGGGATTTTCGGCTAACTATGGCTACACCTTC

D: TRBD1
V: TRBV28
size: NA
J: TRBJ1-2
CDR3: CASSSGTGGRSYTF
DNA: TGTGCCAGCAGTTCCGGGACAGGGGGCCGAAGCTACACCTTC

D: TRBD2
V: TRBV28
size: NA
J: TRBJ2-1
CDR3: CASLPGLAGVNEQFF
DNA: TGTGCCAGCTTGCCGGGACTAGCGGGAGTTAATGAGCAGTTCTTC

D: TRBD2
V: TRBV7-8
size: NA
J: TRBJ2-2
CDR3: CASSPGTSGTGELFF
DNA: TGTGCCAGCAGTCCCGGGACTAGCGGCACCGGGGAGCTGTTTTTT

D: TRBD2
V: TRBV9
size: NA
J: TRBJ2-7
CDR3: CASSAGTRYYEQYF
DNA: TGTGCCAGCAGCGCCGGGACTAGGTACTACGAGCAGTACTTC

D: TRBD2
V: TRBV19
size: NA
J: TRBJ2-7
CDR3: CASSISGRPSYEQYF
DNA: TGTGCCAGTAGTATAAGCGGGAGGCCATCCTACGAGCAGTACTTC

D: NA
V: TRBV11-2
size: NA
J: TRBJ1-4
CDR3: CASSLGNGKKLFF
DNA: TGTGCCAGCAGCTTAGGTAACGGTAAAAAACTGTTTTTT

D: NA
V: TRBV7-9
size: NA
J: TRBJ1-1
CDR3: CASSLLLTEAFF
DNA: TGTGCCAGCAGCTTGTTGCTAACTGAAGCTTTCTTT

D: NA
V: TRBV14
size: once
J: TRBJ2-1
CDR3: CASSPFEARSYNEQFF
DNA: TGTGCCAGCAGCCCATTTGAGGCCCGCTCCTACAATGAGCAGTTCTTC

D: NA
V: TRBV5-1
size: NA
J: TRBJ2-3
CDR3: CASSLRSAGASTDTQYF
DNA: TGCGCCAGCAGCTTGAGGTCGGCGGGGGCTAGCACAGATACGCAGTATTTT

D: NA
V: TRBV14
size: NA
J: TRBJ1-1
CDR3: CASSQVRGAEAFF
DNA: TGTGCCAGCAGCCAAGTTCGAGGCGCTGAAGCTTTCTTT

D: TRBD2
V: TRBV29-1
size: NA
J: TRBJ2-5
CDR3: CSVEGIAGDQETQYF
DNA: TGCAGCGTTGAAGGCATAGCGGGAGACCAAGAGACCCAGTACTTC

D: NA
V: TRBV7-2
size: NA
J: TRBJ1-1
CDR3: CASTHEMNTEAFF
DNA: TGTGCCAGCACCCACGAGATGAACACTGAAGCTTTCTTT

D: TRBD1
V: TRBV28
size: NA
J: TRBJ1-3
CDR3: CASSLGGQISGNTIYF
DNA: TGTGCCAGCAGTCTAGGGGGACAGATCTCTGGAAACACCATATATTTT

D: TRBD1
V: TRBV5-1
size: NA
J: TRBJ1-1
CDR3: CASSDRVGTEAFF
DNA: TGCGCCAGCAGCGACAGGGTTGGCACTGAAGCTTTCTTT

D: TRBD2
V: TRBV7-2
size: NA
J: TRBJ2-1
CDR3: CASSLGRAGGNNEQFF
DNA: TGTGCCAGCAGCTTAGGACGGGCGGGAGGGAACAATGAGCAGTTCTTC

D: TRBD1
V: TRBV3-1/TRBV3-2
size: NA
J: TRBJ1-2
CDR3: CASSLRGGRGRYGYTF
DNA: TGTGCCAGCAGCCTTAGAGGTGGCAGGGGGCGGTATGGCTACACCTTC

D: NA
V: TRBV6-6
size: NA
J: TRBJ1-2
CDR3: CASSYRVAGNYGYTF
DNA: TGTGCCAGCAGTTACCGGGTAGCCGGGAACTATGGCTACACCTTC

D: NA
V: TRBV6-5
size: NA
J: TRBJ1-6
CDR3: CASNRRENSPLHF
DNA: TGTGCCAGCAACCGCAGGGAAAATTCACCCCTCCACTTT

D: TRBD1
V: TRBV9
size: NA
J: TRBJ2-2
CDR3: CASSVGLGQGTRYLTGELFF
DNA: TGTGCCAGCAGCGTAGGCCTCGGACAGGGAACAAGATATTTAACCGGGGAGCTGTTTTTT